The present TCR beta chain was sequenced within a study of blood T cell repertoires in COVID-19. Study background: Some COVID-19 samples were acute and others convalescent; all came from the United States, Italy and Spain. Sources were T cells, B-cell-depleted T cells, or PBMCs; the material itself was cDNA or gDNA.

Recovery meant two consecutive negative NP/OP PCR tests, professional clearance, or resolved symptoms. Here immunoSEQ multiplex PCR was the method, and the copy in TCRdb shows in-frame clones only, minus some. The sample includes about 220,000 clones, 84% of them seen just once. CDR1 is SGHRS, CDR2 YFSETQ, per germline. This CDR3 spans 15 amino acids. Trimming took 2 bases from V and 2 from J, leaving 13 bases between them. Sequencing used PBMCs or T cells enriched from blood (not recorded which). The chain carries TRBV5-1 and TRBJ1-2; the D gene is possibly TRBD1 (5 bases). This sequence originates from a woman aged 40-49 years who had recovered from COVID-19. The CDR3 sequence is CASSFLEGANYGYTF. Written as DNA, the CDR3 is TGCGCCAGCAGCTTCCTGGAAGGGGCGAACTATGGCTACACCTTC.